These 2 T cell receptor beta chains were sequenced from one sample in a study of tumor and adjacent non-tumor tissue in lung cancer. Three rounds of nested PCR, following a modified ARM-PCR protocol, produced the TCRbeta library. MiXCR, run by TCRdb on the multiplex PCR reads, gives a single entry per CDR3 protein. The sample contains about 200,000 distinct CDR3 sequences, less than 80% of which appear only once. The template was RNA from unsorted bulk tissue. The specimen was lung tumor tissue. Receptors originate from a man aged 60-69 years with non-small cell lung cancer.

The chain links TRBV2 to TRBJ2-2; TRBD1 matches at 7 bases. The CDR3 is 14 residues long. V trimming: 6 bases; J trimming: 6 bases; junction bases outside the gene matches: 7. Looked up from germline, CDR1 is SNHLY and CDR2 is FYNNEI. The CDR3: CASRDRQGAGELFF. In DNA form, the CDR3 reads TGTGCCAGCAGGGACCGACAGGGAGCCGGGGAGCTGTTTTTT. Using reference TRBV2 and TRBJ2-2 for the parts outside the CDR3, the full variable domain is EPEVTQTPSHQVTQMGQEVILRCVPISNHLYFYWYRQILGQKVEFLVSFYNNEISEKSEIFDDQFSVERPDGSNFTLKIRSTKLEDSAMYFCASRDRQGAGELFFGEGSRLTVL.

The genes are TRBV11-2 and TRBJ2-3; D ambiguous. The CDR3 loop spans 14 amino acids. Germline values: CDR1 SGHAT, CDR2 FQNNGV. V was cut by 7 bases and J by 2 bases, with 13 bases left in between. The CDR3 DNA sequence: TGTGCCAGCAACCTGGACGGTAACACAGATACGCAGTATTTT. Residues: CASNLDGNTDTQYF.